These 12 T cell receptor beta chains originate from one sample sequenced in a study of early T cells in non-severe SARS-CoV-2 infection. MiXCR was run by TCRdb on the 5' RACE reads, yielding one entry per CDR3 protein. The sample includes roughly 47,000 distinct CDR3 sequences, roughly 6% of them seen just once. Here the sequenced sample was whole blood, taken at baseline. These receptors originate from an adult who was a healthcare worker with PCR-confirmed SARS-CoV-2 infection or an uninfected control (not recorded which).

In this sample, this clonotype turned up many times. In DNA, the CDR3 is TGTGCCAGCAGCCAAGTTTCAGGACGGTCGAACACCGGGGAGCTGTTTTTT. Its translation is CASSQVSGRSNTGELFF. The chain employs TRBV14 and TRBJ2-2; D call uncertain. Trimming took off 1 base at V and 0 bases at J, with 12 bases between the two ends. CDR1 and CDR2 (germline): SGHDN, FVKESK. This CDR3 is built from 17 residues.

This clonotype was found a few times. The chain employs TRBV4-3 and TRBJ2-3; 9 bases line up with TRBD2. Germline assignment: CDR1 LGHNA and CDR2 YSLEER. The V gene end was trimmed by 0 bases and the J gene end by 5 bases; junction bases not matched to a gene: 9. The CDR3 sequence is 17 residues long. The CDR3 loop reads CASSQDWAGGPGDTQYF. The CDR3 DNA is TGCGCCAGCAGCCAAGACTGGGCGGGGGGGCCCGGAGATACGCAGTATTTT.

This clonotype has just a few counts. The V call is TRBV11-2, the J call TRBJ2-3, with 7 positions matching TRBD2. CDR3 length: 16 amino acids. V lost 3 bases, J lost 3 bases, and 9 bases stayed unmatched. Germline CDR1 reads SGHAT; CDR2 reads FQNNGV. This CDR3 reads CASSLSPSGVTDTQYF. CDR3 nucleotide sequence: TGTGCCAGCAGCTTGAGCCCCAGCGGGGTTACAGATACGCAGTATTTT.

This clonotype showed up many times. This chain connects TRBV18 to TRBJ1-5; D is undetermined. V was pared by 3 bases and J by 4 bases, with 10 bases between. The CDR3 extends over 14 amino acids. Germline V CDR1 and CDR2: KGHSH, LQKENI. The CDR3, as DNA: TGTGCCAGCTCACCTAACAACAGAAATCAGCCCCAGCATTTT. This gives the protein CASSPNNRNQPQHF.

The rearrangement uses TRBV20-1 and TRBJ2-5, with 11 bases fitting TRBD1. Trimming cost V 5 bases and J 1 base; bases outside gene matches: 6. The CDR3 runs 15 residues. Germline V gene sequence: CDR1 DFQATT, CDR2 SNEGSKA (reference sequence). The CDR3 nucleotides are TGCAGTGCTTGGGACAGGGGGACACCCCAAGAGACCCAGTACTTC. This sequence encodes CSAWDRGTPQETQYF.

This clonotype appeared many times. The V gene is TRBV11-2, the J gene TRBJ2-5; D might be TRBD2 (5 bases). The CDR3 sequence is 12 residues long. The V end lost 3 bases, the J end lost 5 bases, and 7 bases lay between the germline ends. Germline V gene sequence: CDR1 SGHAT, CDR2 FQNNGV. The CDR3 loop is CASSFASETQYF. CDR3 bases: TGTGCCAGCAGCTTCGCTAGCGAGACCCAGTACTTC.

In this sample, this clonotype turned up many times. The V and J genes are TRBV5-1 and TRBJ1-1, with 7 positions matching TRBD1. This CDR3 spans 15 amino acids. Losses at the gene ends were 4 bases for V and 0 bases for J; bases not matched to a gene: 6. Germline V gives CDR1 SGHRS, CDR2 YFSETQ. The CDR3 loop is CASSQLQGLNTEAFF. The CDR3, as DNA: TGCGCCAGCAGCCAGCTACAGGGGTTGAACACTGAAGCTTTCTTT.

This clonotype has a count of ten or more. The chain has TRBV4-2 and TRBJ1-4, with TRBD1 matching 8 bases. V lost 1 base, J lost 7 bases, and 5 bases stayed unmatched. This CDR3 has 15 amino acids. Germline lookup yields CDR1 LGHNA and CDR2 YNFKEQ. Here the CDR3 DNA reads TGTGCCAGCAGCCAAGCACAGGGGGTAGGTGAAAAACTGTTTTTT. It yields the protein CASSQAQGVGEKLFF.

This clonotype was seen repeatedly, ten times or more. The V call is TRBV29-1, the J call TRBJ2-7; a weak D match, TRBD1 (7 bases). Germline loops: CDR1 SQVTM, CDR2 ANQGSEA. With 1 base removed from V and 5 bases from J, the gap between germline ends came to 18 bases. The CDR3 has 15 amino acids. CDR3 bases: TGCAGCGTTGAAGCTGGGGGCCAGGGGGGAGACGAGCAGTACTTC. It translates to CSVEAGGQGGDEQYF.

The chain recombines TRBV20-1 with TRBJ1-6; 10 bases map to TRBD1. The CDR3 loop spans 16 amino acids. The germline V gene has CDR1 DFQATT and CDR2 SNEGSKA (reference sequence). Germline trimming cut 4 bases from V and 2 bases from J; bases unmatched to any gene: 5. The CDR3 is CSAIRQGAAYNSPLHF. The CDR3 coding sequence is TGCAGTGCTATAAGACAGGGGGCCGCCTATAATTCACCCCTCCACTTT.

The rearrangement uses TRBV14 and TRBJ1-1; maybe TRBD1 (6 bases). The CDR3 runs to 15 residues. CDR1 and CDR2 from the germline V gene are SGHDN and FVKESK. The V end lost 3 bases, the J end lost 2 bases, and 13 bases lay between the germline ends. Written as DNA, the CDR3 is TGTGCCAGCAGCCAGAGGGGACAAGCTAACACTGAAGCTTTCTTT. It yields the protein CASSQRGQANTEAFF.

This clonotype was seen ten or more times. This chain joins TRBV4-3 and TRBJ2-2; tentative D call: TRBD1 (6 bases). Deletions cut 3 bases from V and 2 bases from J, with 13 bases between. Germline CDR1 LGHNA, CDR2 YSLEER. The CDR3 length is 16 residues. The DNA of the CDR3 is TGCGCCAGCAGCCACTCTACAGGGTCCAACACCGGGGAGCTGTTTTTT. Residues: CASSHSTGSNTGELFF.